The text below deals with one T cell receptor (beta chain). Here immunoSEQ multiplex PCR was the method, and the copy in TCRdb shows in-frame clones only, minus some. The sample contains approximately 91,000 clones, 75% to 85% of which appear only once. The CDR3 spans 15 residues. Germline-derived CDR1 and CDR2 are LNHNV and YYDKDF (reference sequence). Deletions cut 1 base from V and 6 bases from J, with 12 bases between. These data originate in a study of blood T cell repertoires in COVID-19. Across the study: Collection of acute and convalescent COVID-19 samples took place in the United States, Italy and Spain.

The chain employs TRBV15 and TRBJ1-4; tentative D call: TRBD1 (5 bases). Sequencing was performed on peripheral blood. The receptor's source is a human donor in a cohort sampled during active COVID-19. CDR3 loop: CATSRGGAPYEKLFF. Written as DNA, the CDR3 is TGTGCCACCAGCAGAGGGGGCGCACCCTATGAAAAACTGTTTTTT.